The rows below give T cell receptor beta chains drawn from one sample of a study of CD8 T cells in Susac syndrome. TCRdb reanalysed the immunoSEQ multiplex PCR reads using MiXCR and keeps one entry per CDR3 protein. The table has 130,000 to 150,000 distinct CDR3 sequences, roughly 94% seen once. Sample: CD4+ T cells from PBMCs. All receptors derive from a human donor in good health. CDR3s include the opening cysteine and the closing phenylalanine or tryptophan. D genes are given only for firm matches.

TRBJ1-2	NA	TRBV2	CASSVGPSYGYTF
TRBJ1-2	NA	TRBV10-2	CASPDPDNYGYTF
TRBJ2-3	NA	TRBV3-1	CASSQDPSPQAGTQYF
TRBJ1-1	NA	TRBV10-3	CAISLGGDTEAFF
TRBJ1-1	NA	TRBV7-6	CASSPIGSLGNTEAFF
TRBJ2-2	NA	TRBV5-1	CASSGRGGGELFF
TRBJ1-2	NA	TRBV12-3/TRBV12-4	CASSRTGTLYGYTF
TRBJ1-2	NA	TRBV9	CASSVGTDHYGYTF
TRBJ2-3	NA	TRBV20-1	CSASDRGGDTQYF
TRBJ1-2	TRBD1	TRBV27	CASSFVDRGYTF
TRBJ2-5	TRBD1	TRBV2	CASSHRDRETQYF
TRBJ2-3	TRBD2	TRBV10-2	CASSFTSGVGTDTQYF
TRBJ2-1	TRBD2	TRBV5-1	CASSLSGTSSYNEQFF
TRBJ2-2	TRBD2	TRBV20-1	CSASSGSDAGELFF
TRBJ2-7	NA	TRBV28	CASSGSGTPTYEQYF
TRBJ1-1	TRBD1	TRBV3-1	CASSHQGQGFGYTEAFF
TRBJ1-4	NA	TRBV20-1	CSAPAPGILGEKLFF
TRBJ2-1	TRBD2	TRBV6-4	CASSPPRGAGNYNEQFF
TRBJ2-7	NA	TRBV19	CASSMDTVSYEQYF
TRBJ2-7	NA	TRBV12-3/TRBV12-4	CASGGQFVEQYF
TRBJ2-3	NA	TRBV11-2	CASSPRPSTDTQYF
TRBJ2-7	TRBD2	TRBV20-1	CSAETLAMKYEQYF
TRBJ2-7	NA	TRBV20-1	CSARVGQPSYEQYF
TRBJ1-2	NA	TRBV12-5	CASARSNYGYTF
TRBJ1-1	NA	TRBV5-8	CASSLGQTFSAEAFF
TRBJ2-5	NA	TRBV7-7	CASSLERLQTQYF
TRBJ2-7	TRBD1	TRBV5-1	CASSPRQGTPYEQYF
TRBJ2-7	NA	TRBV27	CASSLRNFGTYEQYF
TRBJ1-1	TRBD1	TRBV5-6	CASSAAGTGPGTEAFF
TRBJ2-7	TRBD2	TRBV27	CASSPRLAGSYEQYF
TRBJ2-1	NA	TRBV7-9	CASSLSPGNEQFF
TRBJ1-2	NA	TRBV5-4	CASSLSGGARRGGGYTF
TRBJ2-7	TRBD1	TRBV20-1	CSADTGQGRYEQYF
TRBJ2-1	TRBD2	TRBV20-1	CSARSGNSYNEQFF
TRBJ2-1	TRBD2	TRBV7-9	CASSSGGPSYNEQFF
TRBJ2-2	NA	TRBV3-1	CASSRSGSNTGELFF
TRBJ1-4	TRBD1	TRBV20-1	CSANQGTVNEKLFF
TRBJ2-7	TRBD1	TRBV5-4	CASSGGQGTYEQYF
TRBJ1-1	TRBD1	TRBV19	CASRKGQGTEAFF
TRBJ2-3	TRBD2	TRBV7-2	CASSLLREWADTQYF
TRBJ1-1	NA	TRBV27	CASSPIPGTEAFF
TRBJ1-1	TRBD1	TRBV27	CASRRDRDMNTEAFF
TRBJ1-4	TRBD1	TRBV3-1	CASSLRGLDEKLFF
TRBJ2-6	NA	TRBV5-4	CASSSASGANVLTF
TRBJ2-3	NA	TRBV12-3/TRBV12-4	CASSLSGTDTQYF
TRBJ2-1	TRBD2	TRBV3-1	CASSSLQGLAGDPRF
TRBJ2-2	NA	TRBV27	CASSLARNIGELFF
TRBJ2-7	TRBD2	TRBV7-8	CASSEGLARLSSYEQYF
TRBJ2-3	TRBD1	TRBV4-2	CASSQYRGGSTDTQYF